One sample yielded the 7 T cell receptor beta chains listed below, sequenced in a study of blood T cell repertoires in COVID-19. TCRdb keeps only in-frame clones here, not all; method: immunoSEQ multiplex PCR. The sample lists over 30,000 clones, roughly four fifths occurring once. Source material: peripheral blood. All receptors derive from an elderly man with active or convalescent COVID-19.

In DNA form, the CDR3 reads TGTGCCAGCAGTTACTCGGAGGGGTCAGAGACCCAGTACTTC. Translating gives CASSYSEGSETQYF. The chain is built from TRBV6-6 and TRBJ2-5, with D possibly being TRBD2 (6 bases). The germline V and J ends were trimmed by 0 bases and 4 bases, with 9 bases remaining between them. The CDR3 consists of 14 residues. Germline CDR1 and CDR2: MNHNY and SVGAGI (reference sequence).

The chain employs TRBV9 and TRBJ1-2; the match to TRBD1 covers 9 bases. CDR3 length: 15 amino acids. CDR1 SGDLS and CDR2 YYNGEE come from the germline V gene. With V trimmed by 4 bases and J by 5 bases, 9 bases remained unmatched. CDR3 protein: CASSSALGTGYGYTF. CDR3 bases: TGTGCCAGCAGCTCCGCTCTTGGGACAGGGTATGGCTACACCTTC.

This clone was detected once. The chain links TRBV6-5 to TRBJ2-7; a weak D match, TRBD2 (6 bases). Trimming cost V 7 bases and J 6 bases, with 19 bases left between them. CDR1 and CDR2 from the germline V gene are MNHEY and SVGAGI. The CDR3 loop spans 14 amino acids. The chain's CDR3 is CASKGASVFGEQYF. CDR3 DNA: TGTGCCAGCAAAGGGGCTAGCGTCTTTGGCGAGCAGTACTTC.

The V and J genes are TRBV25-1 and TRBJ1-3; 8 bases are shared with TRBD1. The ends lost 6 bases at V and 4 bases at J; junction bases unmatched: 8. Germline values: CDR1 MGHDK, CDR2 SYGVNS. The CDR3 spans 15 residues. The CDR3 nucleotides are TGTGCCAGCAGCTACGGGACAGGCTACGGAAACACCATATATTTT. This encodes CASSYGTGYGNTIYF.

The chain uses TRBV30 and TRBJ1-1; tentative D call: TRBD1 (5 bases). The germline gives CDR1 GTSNPN, CDR2 SVGIG (reference sequence). Trimming left V 3 bases short and J 8 bases short, with 13 bases between. This CDR3 is 12 amino acids long. The CDR3 sequence is CAWSPRQREAFF. CDR3 nucleotides: TGTGCCTGGAGCCCCAGACAGAGAGAAGCTTTCTTT. The variable domain in full, completed from reference TRBV30 and TRBJ1-1, reads SQTIHQWPATLVQPVGSPLSLECTVEGTSNPNLYWYRQAAGRGLQLLFYSVGIGQISSEVPQNLSASRPQDRQFILSSKKLLLSDSGFYLCAWSPRQREAFFGQGTRLTVV.

The V gene is TRBV28, the J gene TRBJ2-1, with 8 bases lining up with TRBD2. The CDR3 is 15 residues long. In germline, CDR1 is MDHEN, CDR2 SYDVKM. J gave up 2 bases and V 6 bases, and 6 bases lay outside the gene matches. The CDR3 sequence: CASSTKRETYNEQFF. CDR3 sequence (DNA): TGTGCCAGCAGCACGAAGCGGGAGACCTACAATGAGCAGTTCTTC.

The chain has TRBV9 and TRBJ1-4; 9 bases match TRBD1. This CDR3 is built from 17 residues. Germline V gene data show CDR1 as SGDLS and CDR2 as YYNGEE. V gave up 3 bases and J gave up 3 bases; unmatched junction bases: 9. For the CDR3, the DNA is TGTGCCAGCAGCGCCGGGACAGGGACTTCTTCTAATGAAAAACTGTTTTTT. Protein product: CASSAGTGTSSNEKLFF.